The 3 T cell receptor beta chains below were found in one sample sequenced in a study of CD8 T cells in ankylosing spondylitis. Study-wide findings and caveats: In ankylosing spondylitis blood, a motif of seven or eight highly homologous TCR beta variants appeared characteristic.

TCRdb analysed the 5' RACE reads with MiXCR anew, one entry per CDR3 protein. In the table there are around 450,000 distinct CDR3 sequences, 26% of which are singletons. What these receptors recognize is not known. The source material was blood, either unsorted or a sorted T cell fraction (not recorded which). These receptors came from a male donor with ankylosing spondylitis.

Comment on this clonotype: At one of its ends the junction is not consistent with the germline gene, which may arise from a read error. The chain carries TRBV5-1 and TRBJ2-1; D call uncertain. The CDR3 extends over 11 amino acids. Per germline, CDR1 SGHRS and CDR2 YFSETQ. This chain's CDR3 is CASSFSSEQFF. The CDR3 nucleotides are TGTGCCAGCAGCTTTAGTAGCGAGCAGTTCTTC.

This clonotype was counted a few times. The chain recombines TRBV29-1 with TRBJ1-3; 7 bases align to TRBD1. The V segment lost 6 bases and the J segment 5 bases; nucleotides outside the gene matches: 13. There are 15 residues in the CDR3. The germline CDR1 and CDR2 sequences are SQVTM and ANQGSEA. The CDR3 reads CSVRMGTDPRNTIYF. CDR3 nucleotide sequence: TGCAGCGTCCGAATGGGGACAGATCCTAGAAACACCATATATTTT.

This clonotype was seen more than once but under ten times. This may be a read error, as it is one base from a much larger clone. J is TRBJ2-5 and V is TRBV5-1, with D unresolved. V lost 1 base and J lost 0, with 1 base in between. The germline V gene has CDR1 SGHRS and CDR2 YFSETQ. The CDR3 contains 12 residues. CDR3 sequence (DNA): TGCGCCAGCAGCTTGCACCAAGAGACCCAGTACTTC. Translation gives CASSLHQETQYF.